This TCR beta chain was captured by sequencing in a study of T cells in Graves' hyperthyroidism and ophthalmopathy (dated by TCRdb to the late 2010s). Regarding the research as a whole: Peripheral blood was collected at initial diagnosis, before any treatment. TCR V-J signatures able to tell the groups apart were searched for in a discovery cohort of about a hundred patients, of whom more than 40 had Graves' ophthalmopathy and about 60 had stable Graves' hyperthyroidism. After sampling, hyperthyroidism patients received methimazole starting at 30 mg daily, and ophthalmopathy patients received high-dose intravenous methylprednisolone. The study also compared thyroid tissue and blood T-cell repertoires from about 6 Graves' hyperthyroidism patients. The 90 or so discovery patients were randomly split 7:3 into training and test sets. Prospective prediction of ophthalmopathy was tested in an independent validation cohort consisting of 18 hyperthyroidism patients and more than 15 patients who later progressed to ophthalmopathy. According to the paper, TCR Vbeta CDR3 sequencing was carried out on 135 peripheral blood samples, which came from approximately 43 ophthalmopathy, under 85 hyperthyroidism and approximately 17 progressor patients.

Amplification of TCR beta CDR3 regions was carried out from RNA transcripts. A first-round RT-PCR of the TCR CDR3 used the HTBI primer set with the Qiagen OneStep RT-PCR kit. A second multiplex PCR round built the libraries, followed by size selection and purification. The libraries were sequenced on an Illumina HiSeq2000 using paired-end 100 bp reads. Regarding the original processing steps: SOAPnuke was used to process the raw data, removing reads that contained adapters or uncalled bases, had a mean Phred below 15, or lacked an exact match to the constant primer or identifier. COPE v1.2.5 was used to merge the high-quality paired reads, and each unique nucleotide sequence was defined as a clonotype. Clonotypes were aligned to IMGT TRBV, TRBD and TRBJ reference segments using MiTCR v1.1. Analysis was restricted to V-J combinations with a frequency above 0.0001, which covered roughly 99% of repertoires. A TCS score was defined as the ratio of F50 (clonal expansion) to E x V (chaos), with BLOSUM62-based TCRdist applied between CDR3 peptides within each V-J. Welch's t-statistics and random forest reduced roughly 500 V-J features to 10 to 15, which were used in a naive Bayes classifier (R e1071). Starting from the raw public reads, TCRdb applied fastp trimming at Q25, assembled clones with MiXCR and retained in-frame beta chains. Rows with a matching CDR3 protein are joined into one entry that keeps the most common DNA and genes. These V and J calls derive from TCRdb rather than the authors' analysis. The sample contains some 690,000 distinct CDR3 sequences, around 15% of them found a single time. The top ten clones comprise 15% to 19% of the sample.

A patient counted as having stable Graves' hyperthyroidism if no progression to ophthalmopathy occurred over 18 months of follow-up. Hyperthyroidism patients were aged 18 to 65 years and newly diagnosed, with disease duration of less than 2 months. Patients with uncontrolled infections, other autoimmune diseases, pregnancy or lactation were excluded. Clinical symptoms, serum thyroxine and TRAb, thyroid ultrasound, and orbital computed tomography formed the basis for the diagnoses. PBMCs were isolated from 7.5 to 10 ml of fresh peripheral blood by Ficoll-Paque density gradient centrifugation. Trizol reagent was used to extract total RNA, and RNA quality was then checked on an Agilent 2100 Bioanalyzer. The CDR3 has 11 amino acids, counting the end cysteine and phenylalanine. Of the read, only the CDR3 DNA is kept; its 33 bases are in frame from base 1. Looking up the germline V gene yields CDR1 SQVTM and CDR2 ANQGSEA. The trim is 6 bases for V and 2 bases for J, with a gap of 7 bases between the germline ends.

Study-wide conclusions, independent of this receptor: A 13 V-J signature model separated ophthalmopathy from stable hyperthyroidism, with 87.88% sensitivity and about 81% specificity in cross-validation and 80%/75% in testing. In validation, progression to ophthalmopathy was predicted by the model with around 70% sensitivity and 72.22% specificity, a median of around 5.9 months before onset. No statistical method was used to set the sample size in advance, and investigators knew the group allocation. Most expanded thyroid clonotypes (frequency above 0.001) were also detected in blood, suggesting blood repertoires may reflect thyroid immune responses.

This clonotype came up many times. Its antigen has not been determined. No base quality values were provided; no much bigger clone lies one nucleotide off. This sequence originates from a man aged 45 to 65 with Graves' hyperthyroidism. Sequencing input: blood. This chain is built from TRBV29-1 and TRBJ1-2; the D gene is perhaps TRBD1, on 5 matching bases. The nucleotide sequence is TGCAGCGTCGACAGCAACTATGGCTACACCTTC. Its translation is CSVDSNYGYTF.